The next 3 T cell receptor beta chains were all read from a single sample in a study of vaccination and CD4 T cells after COVID-19. These receptors' antigens are unknown. Cultured CD4+ T cells had their DNA profiled by the Oncomine TCR Beta short-read assay. In TCRdb, the PCR reads were re-called with MiXCR into one record per CDR3 protein. Here the sample spans some 14,000 distinct CDR3 sequences, around 52% being singletons. Documented treatment: approximately nine-day PBMC culture with coronavirus spike peptide pools or control peptides (ViraFEST assay). Sequencing was carried out using CD4+ T cells from blood, cultured in vitro. Receptors were obtained from a human donor who had recovered from COVID-19.

The chain is built from TRBV27 and TRBJ2-7; 8 bases match TRBD1. CDR1 and CDR2 (germline): MNHEY, SMNVEV (reference sequence). This CDR3 is built from 12 residues. After removal of 6 bases from V and 5 bases from J, the junction contained 3 bases not matched to a gene. The DNA of the CDR3 is TGTGCCAGCAGCCCGGACAGGGACGAGCAGTACTTC. Residues: CASSPDRDEQYF.

The chain joins TRBV2 to TRBJ2-5, with unresolved D. The CDR3 contains 12 residues. From germline, CDR1 is SNHLY and CDR2 FYNNEI. Trimming removed 2 bases from V and 5 bases from J, with 6 bases in between. In nucleotides, the CDR3 is TGTGCCAGCAGTGAAATGAGGGAGACCCAGTACTTC. It specifies CASSEMRETQYF.

V and J are TRBV7-2 and TRBJ2-5; no clear D. V was shortened by 1 base and J by 5 bases, with 14 bases between the two germline ends. CDR1 and CDR2 from the germline V gene are SGHTA and FQGNSA. The CDR3 runs 15 residues. The CDR3 loop is CASSLGSGAPETQYF. The CDR3 DNA reads TGTGCCAGCAGCTTAGGGAGTGGAGCGCCGGAGACCCAGTACTTC.